This T cell receptor beta chain is from a study of identical twins. Study-wide results and caveats: There was an excess of low generation probability in the out-of-frame alpha sequences that twins shared. Weaker excess twin sharing was seen among beta out-of-frame sequences.

This clonotype was found many times. The antigen is unknown. Trimming left V 3 bases short and J 7 bases short, with 10 bases between. The CDR3 length is 12 residues. CDR1 and CDR2 (germline): DFQATT, SNEGSKA (reference sequence). One entry per CDR3 protein, called by TCRdb with MiXCR from the 5' RACE reads. The sample contains about 570,000 distinct CDR3 sequences, more than 9% of which appear only once. The data also belong to a second study, concerning yellow fever vaccine responses in identical twins. That work contributes: On the reported evidence, twins' vaccine T cell responses seemed partly convergent and partly personalized.

This TCR derives from a woman between 18 and 30 years old in good health. Sequenced material: PBMCs. The J gene is TRBJ1-5, the V gene TRBV20-1; D might be TRBD1 (5 bases). The CDR3: CSASTGLQPQHF. DNA of the CDR3: TGCAGTGCTAGTACAGGACTCCAGCCCCAGCATTTT.